What follows is one T cell receptor beta chain and its context. Its antigen is unknown. These data originate in a study of OX40 agonist ivuxolimab in advanced cancers. Study at large: Patients enrolled in dose escalation were diagnosed with hepatocellular carcinoma, melanoma, renal cell or head and neck cancer. From roughly 20 to 90 years was the age range, with a mean of around 57 years, and about 78% were male. Study findings and constraints: Circulating CD4+ and CD8+ T cells showed clonal expansion by week 6 at 0.1 to 3.0 mg/kg.

J was trimmed by 4 bases and V by 4 bases; bases with no gene match: 7. This CDR3 is 15 amino acids long. Germline CDR1 SGHDT, CDR2 YYEEEE. This table comes from immunoSEQ multiplex PCR, and its TCRdb copy is limited to in-frame clones, with some not included. Among fewer than 25,000 clones listed, about 80% were seen once. The sample here was CD4+ or CD8+ T cells sorted from blood, taken in a trial of the OX40 agonist ivuxolimab. V is TRBV5-6 and J is TRBJ2-7, with 11 bases fitting TRBD2. This TCR was sampled from an adult with an advanced solid tumor such as melanoma, head and neck, liver or kidney cancer. This CDR3 is CASSGGTSGIYEQYF. CDR3 DNA: TGTGCCAGCAGCGGGGGGACTAGCGGAATATACGAGCAGTACTTC.